The source of this T cell receptor beta chain is a study of cytomegalovirus exposure and HLA in healthy donors. Whole-study findings and limits: What was likely a sequencing artifact was a cluster of highly shared sequence variants.

On this clone itself: Its target is not known.

The germline V gene encodes CDR1 SEHNR and CDR2 FQNEAQ (reference sequence). The CDR3 sequence is 13 residues long. The V and J ends lost 6 bases and 1 base respectively, with 9 bases between them. It was with 60 Vbeta and 13 Jbeta primers that the PCR ran. Sequencing was performed with immunoSEQ multiplex PCR; in TCRdb, only in-frame clones are kept and a portion is missing. This repertoire shows 170,000 or so clones, around 77% found once; its top ten account for around 1.6%. Sequenced input: PBMCs. The J gene is TRBJ1-2, the V gene TRBV7-9; D uncertain. The receptor's source is a woman aged 25 to 45 in good health and CMV-seronegative. CDR3 in DNA: TGTGCCAGCAGTTCGAGTAATAACTATGGCTACACCTTC. As protein: CASSSSNNYGYTF.